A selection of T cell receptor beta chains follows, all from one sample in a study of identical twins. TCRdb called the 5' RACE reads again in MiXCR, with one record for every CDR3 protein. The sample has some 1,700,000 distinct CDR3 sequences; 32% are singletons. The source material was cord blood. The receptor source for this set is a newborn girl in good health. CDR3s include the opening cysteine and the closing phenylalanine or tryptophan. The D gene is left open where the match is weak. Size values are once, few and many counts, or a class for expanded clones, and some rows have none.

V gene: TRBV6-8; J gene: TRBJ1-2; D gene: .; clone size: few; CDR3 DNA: TGTGCCAGCAGTTACGAACAGGGCTACACCTTC; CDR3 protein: CASSYEQGYTF
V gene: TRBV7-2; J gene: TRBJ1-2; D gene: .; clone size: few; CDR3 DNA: TGTGCCAGCACCCACCAACAGGGCCTTGGCTATGGCTACACCTTC; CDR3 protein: CASTHQQGLGYGYTF
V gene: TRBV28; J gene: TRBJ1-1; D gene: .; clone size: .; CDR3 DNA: TGTGCCAGCAGTTTACTGACAGCCATGAACACTGAAGCTTTCTTT; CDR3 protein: CASSLLTAMNTEAFF
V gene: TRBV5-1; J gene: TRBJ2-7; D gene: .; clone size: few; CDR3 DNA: TGCGCCAGCAGCGAGGAGCGGAACTCCTACGAGCAGTACTTC; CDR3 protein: CASSEERNSYEQYF
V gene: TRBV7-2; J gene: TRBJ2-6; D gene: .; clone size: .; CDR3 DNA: TGTGCCAGCAGCTTGATGGCTATCTCTGGGGCCAACGTCCTGACTTTC; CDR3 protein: CASSLMAISGANVLTF
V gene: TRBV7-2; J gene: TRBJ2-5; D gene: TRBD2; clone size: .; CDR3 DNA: TGTGCCAGCAGCCCCAGTGGAAGCGGGAGCGGGGAGACCCAGTACTTC; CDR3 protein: CASSPSGSGSGETQYF
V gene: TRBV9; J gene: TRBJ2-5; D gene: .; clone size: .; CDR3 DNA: TGTGCCAGCAGCGTAGACACAGCCCAAGAGACCCAGTACTTC; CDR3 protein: CASSVDTAQETQYF
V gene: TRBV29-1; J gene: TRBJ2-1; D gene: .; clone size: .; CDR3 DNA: TGCAGCGTGGGGGGTAGTAATACGAACTCCTCCAATGAGCAGTTCTTC; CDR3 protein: CSVGGSNTNSSNEQFF
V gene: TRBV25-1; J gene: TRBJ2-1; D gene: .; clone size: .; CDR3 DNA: TGTGCCAGCAGTGAATCATCGAAGGGTTCCAGGGAGCAGTTCTTC; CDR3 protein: CASSESSKGSREQFF
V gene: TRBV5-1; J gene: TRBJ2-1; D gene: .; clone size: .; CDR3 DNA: TGCGCCAGCAGCTTGGTTTTGGCTAGGAACTACAATGAGCAGTTCTTC; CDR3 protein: CASSLVLARNYNEQFF
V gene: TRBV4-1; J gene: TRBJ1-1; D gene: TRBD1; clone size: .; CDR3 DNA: TGCGCCAGCAGCCACAATGTCCGGGACAGGATATTTCTCACTGAAGCTTTCTTT; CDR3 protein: CASSHNVRDRIFLTEAFF